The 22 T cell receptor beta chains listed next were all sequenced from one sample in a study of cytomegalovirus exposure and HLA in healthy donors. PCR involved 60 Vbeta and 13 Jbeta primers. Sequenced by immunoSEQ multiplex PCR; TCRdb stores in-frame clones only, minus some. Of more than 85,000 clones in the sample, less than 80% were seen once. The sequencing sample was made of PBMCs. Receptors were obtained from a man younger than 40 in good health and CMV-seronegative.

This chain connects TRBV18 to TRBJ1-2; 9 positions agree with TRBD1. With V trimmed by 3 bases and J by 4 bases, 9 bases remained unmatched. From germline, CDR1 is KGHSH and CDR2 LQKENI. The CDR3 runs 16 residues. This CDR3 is CASSPPGTGTGYGYTF. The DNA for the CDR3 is TGTGCCAGCTCACCTCCCGGGACAGGGACCGGCTATGGCTACACCTTC. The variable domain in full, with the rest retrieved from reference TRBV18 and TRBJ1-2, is NAGVMQNPRHLVRRRGQEARLRCSPMKGHSHVYWYRQLPEEGLKFMVYLQKENIIDESGMPKERFSAEFPKEGPSILRIQQVVRGDSAAYFCASSPPGTGTGYGYTFGSGTRLTVV.

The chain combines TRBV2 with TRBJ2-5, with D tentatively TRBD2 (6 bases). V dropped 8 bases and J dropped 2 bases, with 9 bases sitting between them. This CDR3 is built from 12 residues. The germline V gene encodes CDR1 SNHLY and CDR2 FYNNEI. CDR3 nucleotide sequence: TGTGCCAGCCGACTAGATCAAGAGACCCAGTACTTC. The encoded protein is CASRLDQETQYF.

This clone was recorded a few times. CDR3 nucleotides: TGTGCCGGGGAATCCGGGACAGGGGGCGCCGAGCAGTACTTC. This sequence encodes CAGESGTGGAEQYF. V and J are TRBV2 and TRBJ2-7, with 12 bases aligning to TRBD1. With 11 bases clipped from V and 6 bases from J, the junction kept 11 bases outside the gene matches. Looked up from germline, CDR1 is SNHLY and CDR2 is FYNNEI. CDR3 length: 14 amino acids.

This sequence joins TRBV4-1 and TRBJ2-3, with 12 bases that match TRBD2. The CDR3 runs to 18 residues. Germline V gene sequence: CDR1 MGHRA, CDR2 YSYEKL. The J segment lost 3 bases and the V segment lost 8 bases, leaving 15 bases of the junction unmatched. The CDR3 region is CASGSIRLAGVGTDTQYF. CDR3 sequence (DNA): TGCGCCAGCGGGTCTATACGACTAGCGGGAGTAGGGACAGATACGCAGTATTTT.

Written as DNA, the CDR3 is TGTGCCAGCTCACTGACCACAGTGTATGAAAAACTGTTTTTT. It translates to CASSLTTVYEKLFF. The V and J genes are TRBV18 and TRBJ1-4; D is ambiguous. The ends were cut back, 4 bases at V and 6 bases at J, with 12 bases in the middle. This CDR3 has 14 amino acids. Germline V gives CDR1 KGHSH, CDR2 LQKENI.

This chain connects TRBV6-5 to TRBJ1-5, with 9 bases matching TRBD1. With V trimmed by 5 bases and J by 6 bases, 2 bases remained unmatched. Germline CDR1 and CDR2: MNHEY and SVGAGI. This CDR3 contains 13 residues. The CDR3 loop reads CASSRQGGQPQHF. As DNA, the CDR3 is TGTGCCAGCAGTAGACAGGGGGGTCAGCCCCAGCATTTT.

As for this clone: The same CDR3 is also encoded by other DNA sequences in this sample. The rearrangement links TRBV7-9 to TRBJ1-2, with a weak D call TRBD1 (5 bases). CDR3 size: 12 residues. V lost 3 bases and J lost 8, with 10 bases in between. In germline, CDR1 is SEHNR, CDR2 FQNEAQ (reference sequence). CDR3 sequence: CASSFRVYGYTF. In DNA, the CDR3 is TGTGCCAGCAGCTTCAGGGTTTACGGCTACACCTTC.

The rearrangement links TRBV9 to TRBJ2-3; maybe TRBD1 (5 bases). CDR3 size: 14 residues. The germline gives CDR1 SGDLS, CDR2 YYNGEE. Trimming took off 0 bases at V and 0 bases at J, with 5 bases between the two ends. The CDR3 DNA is TGTGCCAGCAGCGTAGACAGGAGCACAGATACGCAGTATTTT. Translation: CASSVDRSTDTQYF.

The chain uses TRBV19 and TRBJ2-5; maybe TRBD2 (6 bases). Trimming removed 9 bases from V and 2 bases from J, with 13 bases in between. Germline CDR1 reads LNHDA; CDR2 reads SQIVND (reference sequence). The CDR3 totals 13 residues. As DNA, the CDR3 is TGTGCCAGCGCGGGACTGCGACAAGAGACCCAGTACTTC. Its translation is CASAGLRQETQYF.

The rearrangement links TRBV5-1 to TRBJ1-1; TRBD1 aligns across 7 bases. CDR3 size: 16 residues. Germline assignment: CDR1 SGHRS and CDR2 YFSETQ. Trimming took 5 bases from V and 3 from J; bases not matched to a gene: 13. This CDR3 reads CASRDLRTGLDTEAFF. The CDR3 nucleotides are TGCGCCAGCAGGGACCTGAGGACAGGTCTGGACACTGAAGCTTTCTTT.

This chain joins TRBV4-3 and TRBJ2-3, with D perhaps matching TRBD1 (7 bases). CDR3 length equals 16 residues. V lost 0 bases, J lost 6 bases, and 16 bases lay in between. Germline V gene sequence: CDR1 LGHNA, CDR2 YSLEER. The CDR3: CASSQDLQGGADTQYF. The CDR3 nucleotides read TGCGCCAGCAGCCAAGATCTGCAGGGGGGTGCGGATACGCAGTATTTT.

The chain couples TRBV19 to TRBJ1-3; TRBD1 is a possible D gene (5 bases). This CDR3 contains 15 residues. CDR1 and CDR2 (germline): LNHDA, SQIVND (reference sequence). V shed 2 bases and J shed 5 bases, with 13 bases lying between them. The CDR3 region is CASSIQTTARNTIYF. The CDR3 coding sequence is TGTGCCAGTAGTATACAAACGACAGCCAGAAACACCATATATTTT.

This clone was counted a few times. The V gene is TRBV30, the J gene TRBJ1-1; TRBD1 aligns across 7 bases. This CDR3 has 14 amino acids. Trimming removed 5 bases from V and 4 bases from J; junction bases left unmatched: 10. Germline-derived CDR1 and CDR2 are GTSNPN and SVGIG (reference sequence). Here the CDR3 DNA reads TGTGCCTGGGTAGGGGGCGGGGGGCGCACTGAAGCTTTCTTT. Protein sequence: CAWVGGGGRTEAFF.

The CDR3 sequence: CASSLASGEFEDEQFF. The CDR3 DNA reads as TGTGCCAGCAGCTTAGCGTCGGGGGAGTTTGAGGATGAGCAGTTCTTC. This sequence joins TRBV7-2 and TRBJ2-1; possible D gene TRBD2, 6 bases. The CDR3 runs 16 residues. Looked up from germline, CDR1 is SGHTA and CDR2 is FQGNSA. Trimming pared 0 bases from V and 8 bases from J, leaving 17 bases between.

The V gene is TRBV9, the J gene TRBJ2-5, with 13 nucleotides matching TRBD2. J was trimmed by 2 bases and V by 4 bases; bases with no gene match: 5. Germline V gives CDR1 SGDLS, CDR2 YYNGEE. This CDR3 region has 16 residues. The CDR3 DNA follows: TGTGCCAGCAGCCCAGGGACTAGCGGGGTACAAGAGACCCAGTACTTC. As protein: CASSPGTSGVQETQYF.

CDR3 DNA sequence: TGTGCCAGCAGCTCCTCCTACTCCTACGAGCAGTACTTC. Translating it yields CASSSSYSYEQYF. The chain carries TRBV14 and TRBJ2-7; D is unresolved. The CDR3 length is 13 residues. The V end lost 5 bases, the J end lost 0 bases, and 8 bases lay between the germline ends. Germline assignment: CDR1 SGHDN and CDR2 FVKESK.

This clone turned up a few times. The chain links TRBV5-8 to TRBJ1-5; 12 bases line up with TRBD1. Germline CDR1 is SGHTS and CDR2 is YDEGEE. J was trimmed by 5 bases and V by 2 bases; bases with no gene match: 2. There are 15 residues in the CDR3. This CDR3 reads CASSLGTGGYQPQHF. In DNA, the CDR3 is TGTGCCAGCAGCTTAGGGACAGGGGGCTATCAGCCCCAGCATTTT.

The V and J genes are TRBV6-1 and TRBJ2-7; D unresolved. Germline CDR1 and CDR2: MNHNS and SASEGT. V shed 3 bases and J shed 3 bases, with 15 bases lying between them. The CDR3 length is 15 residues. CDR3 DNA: TGTGCCAGCAGTGATTTCAGTGTGGGCAGCTACGAGCAGTACTTC. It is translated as CASSDFSVGSYEQYF.

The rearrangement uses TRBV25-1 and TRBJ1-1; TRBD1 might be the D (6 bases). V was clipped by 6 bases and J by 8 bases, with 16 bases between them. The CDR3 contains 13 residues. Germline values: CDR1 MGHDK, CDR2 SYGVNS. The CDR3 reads CASRHRDTVEAFF. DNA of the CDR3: TGTGCCAGCAGACACCGGGACACGGTGGAAGCTTTCTTT.

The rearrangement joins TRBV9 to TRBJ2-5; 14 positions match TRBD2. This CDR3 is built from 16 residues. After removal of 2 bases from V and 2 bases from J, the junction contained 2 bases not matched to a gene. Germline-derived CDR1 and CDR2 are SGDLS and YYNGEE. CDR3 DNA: TGTGCCAGCAGCGTGGGGACTAGCGGGGGTCAAGAGACCCAGTACTTC. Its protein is CASSVGTSGGQETQYF.

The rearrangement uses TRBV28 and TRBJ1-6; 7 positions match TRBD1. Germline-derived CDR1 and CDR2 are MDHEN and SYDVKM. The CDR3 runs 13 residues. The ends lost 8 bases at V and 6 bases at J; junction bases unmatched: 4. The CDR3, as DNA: TGTGCCAGCGTCGGGACAGCTAATTCACCCCTCCACTTT. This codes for CASVGTANSPLHF.

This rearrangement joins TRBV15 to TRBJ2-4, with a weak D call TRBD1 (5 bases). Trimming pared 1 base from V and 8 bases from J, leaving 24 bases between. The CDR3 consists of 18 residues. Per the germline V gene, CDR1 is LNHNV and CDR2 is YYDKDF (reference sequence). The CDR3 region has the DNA TGTGCCACCAGCAGAGGAATGAGAAGGGGTGGGGTTGAGGACATTCAGTACTTC. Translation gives CATSRGMRRGGVEDIQYF.